The T cell receptor (beta chain) under discussion was sequenced for a study of T cell responses to AZD1222 COVID-19 vaccine. Per the germline V gene, CDR1 is LGHNA and CDR2 is YNFKEQ. The junction had 11 bases not matched to a gene; V was cut back by 1 base and J by 0 bases. The CDR3 runs to 19 residues. The protocol was immunoSEQ multiplex PCR, while the TCRdb copy is restricted to in-frame clones and leaves out a portion. The data show 150,000 to 160,000 clones, around 90% seen once. The genes are TRBV4-2 and TRBJ2-5, with TRBD2 identical over 10 bases. This receptor was identified in an adult in good health. Sequences were derived from peripheral blood, sampled on day 0 of AZD1222 vaccination. CDR3 protein: CASSQAFGGSGGYQETQYF. The DNA of the CDR3 is TGTGCCAGCAGCCAAGCTTTCGGGGGTAGCGGGGGGTACCAAGAGACCCAGTACTTC.